This record looks at one T cell receptor beta chain sequence and its context. The target antigen is unknown. Chemo-refractory metastatic non-small-cell lung cancer patients received focal radiation with ipilimumab CTLA-4 blockade. CDR1 SGHRS and CDR2 YFSETQ come from the germline V gene. The CDR3 contains 16 residues. J was trimmed by 5 bases and V by 3 bases; bases with no gene match: 11. The data were taken from a study of radiotherapy plus CTLA-4 blockade in lung cancer. Across the study: Objective responses were observed in approximately 17% of patients, and disease control was achieved by over 30%.

Findings and caveats of the study: Peripheral blood showed expansion of tumor-derived TCR clones after radiotherapy and ipilimumab.

Sequenced by immunoSEQ multiplex PCR; TCRdb stores in-frame clones only, minus some. Altogether about 53,000 clones are present, 84% being singletons, with the ten largest covering 4.8%. The specimen was peripheral blood, collected from a patient treated with radiotherapy plus ipilimumab. This chain joins TRBV5-1 and TRBJ2-5; 9 bases are a match to TRBD1. The source is a human donor with non-small cell lung cancer whose response to radiotherapy plus ipilimumab could not be evaluated. CDR3 sequence: CASSSLRTGEGETQYF. The CDR3 region has the DNA TGCGCCAGCAGCTCCCTAAGGACAGGGGAAGGGGAGACCCAGTACTTC.